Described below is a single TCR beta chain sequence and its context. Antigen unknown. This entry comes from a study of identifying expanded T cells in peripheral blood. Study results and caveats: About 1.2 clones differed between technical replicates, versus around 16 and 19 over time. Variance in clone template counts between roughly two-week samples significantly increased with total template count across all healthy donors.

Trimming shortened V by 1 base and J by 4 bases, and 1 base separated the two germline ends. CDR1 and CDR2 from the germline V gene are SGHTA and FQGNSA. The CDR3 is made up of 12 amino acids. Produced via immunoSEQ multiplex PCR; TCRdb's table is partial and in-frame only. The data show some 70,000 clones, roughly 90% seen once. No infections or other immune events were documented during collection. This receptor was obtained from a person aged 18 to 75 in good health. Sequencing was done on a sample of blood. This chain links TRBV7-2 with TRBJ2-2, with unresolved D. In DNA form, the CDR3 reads TGTGCCAGCAGCTTAGGCACCGGGGAGCTGTTTTTT. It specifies CASSLGTGELFF.